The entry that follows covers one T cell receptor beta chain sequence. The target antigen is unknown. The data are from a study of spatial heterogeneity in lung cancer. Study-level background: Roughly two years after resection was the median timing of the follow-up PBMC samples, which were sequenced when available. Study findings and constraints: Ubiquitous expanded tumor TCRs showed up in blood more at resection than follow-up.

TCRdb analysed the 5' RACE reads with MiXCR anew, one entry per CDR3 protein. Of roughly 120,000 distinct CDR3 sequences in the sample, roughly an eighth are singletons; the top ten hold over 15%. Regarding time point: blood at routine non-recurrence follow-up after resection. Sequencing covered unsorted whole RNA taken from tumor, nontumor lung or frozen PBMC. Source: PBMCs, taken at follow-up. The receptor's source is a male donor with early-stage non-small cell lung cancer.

The CDR3 is CASSYDRDNEQFF. The CDR3 DNA sequence: TGTGCCAGCAGTTACGACAGAGACAATGAGCAGTTCTTC. The rearrangement links TRBV6-5 to TRBJ2-1, with D possibly matching TRBD1 (5 bases). The CDR3 loop spans 13 amino acids. Trimming took 2 bases from V and 5 from J, leaving 7 bases between them. Germline V gene data show CDR1 as MNHEY and CDR2 as SVGAGI.